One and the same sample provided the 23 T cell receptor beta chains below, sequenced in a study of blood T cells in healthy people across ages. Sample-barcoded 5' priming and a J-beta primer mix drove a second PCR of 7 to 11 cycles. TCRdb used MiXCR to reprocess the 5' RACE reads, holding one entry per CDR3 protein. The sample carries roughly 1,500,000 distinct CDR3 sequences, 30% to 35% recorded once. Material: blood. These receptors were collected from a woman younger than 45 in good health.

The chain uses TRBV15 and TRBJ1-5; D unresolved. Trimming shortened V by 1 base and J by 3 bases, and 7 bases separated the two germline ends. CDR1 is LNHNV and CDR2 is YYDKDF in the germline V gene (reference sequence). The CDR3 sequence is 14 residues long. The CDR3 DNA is TGTGCCACCAGCAGAGCTCGGGTCAATCAGCCCCAGCATTTT. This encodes CATSRARVNQPQHF. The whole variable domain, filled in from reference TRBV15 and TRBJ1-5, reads DAMVIQNPRYQVTQFGKPVTLSCSQTLNHNVMYWYQQKSSQAPKLLFHYYDKDFNNEADTPDNFQSRRPNTSFCFLDIRSPGLGDTAMYLCATSRARVNQPQHFGDGTRLSIL.

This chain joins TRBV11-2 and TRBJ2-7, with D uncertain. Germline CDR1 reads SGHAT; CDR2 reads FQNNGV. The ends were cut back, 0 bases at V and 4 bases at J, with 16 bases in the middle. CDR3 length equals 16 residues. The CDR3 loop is CASSLEFGSDWYEQYF. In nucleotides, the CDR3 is TGTGCCAGCAGCTTAGAGTTTGGTTCCGACTGGTACGAGCAGTACTTC.

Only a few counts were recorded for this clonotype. CDR3 nucleotide sequence: TGTGCCAGCAGACAAGATGACAGACAAACCAACTATGGCTACACCTTC. This gives the protein CASRQDDRQTNYGYTF. The rearrangement uses TRBV7-9 and TRBJ1-2; TRBD1 is a possible D gene (5 bases). Trimming cost V 6 bases and J 2 bases, with 19 bases left between them. This CDR3 region has 16 residues. Germline CDR1 is SEHNR and CDR2 is FQNEAQ (reference sequence).

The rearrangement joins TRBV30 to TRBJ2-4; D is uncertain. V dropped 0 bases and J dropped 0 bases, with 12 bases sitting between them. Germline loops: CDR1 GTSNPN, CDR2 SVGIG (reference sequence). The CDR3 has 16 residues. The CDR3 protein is CAWSVSSEVAKNIQYF. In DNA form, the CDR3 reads TGTGCCTGGAGTGTATCGAGCGAAGTAGCCAAAAACATTCAGTACTTC.

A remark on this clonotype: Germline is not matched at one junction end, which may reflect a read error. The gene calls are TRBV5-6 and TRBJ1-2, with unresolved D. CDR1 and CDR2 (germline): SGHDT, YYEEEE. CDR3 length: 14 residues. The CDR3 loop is CTSSLRNGSYGYTF. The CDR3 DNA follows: TGTACCAGCAGCTTGCGCAACGGGAGCTATGGCTACACCTTC.

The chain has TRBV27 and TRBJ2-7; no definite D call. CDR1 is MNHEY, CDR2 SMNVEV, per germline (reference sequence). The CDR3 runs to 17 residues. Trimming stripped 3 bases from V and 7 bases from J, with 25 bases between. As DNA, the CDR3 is TGTGCCAGCAGTTTTTTGTACGGCGATAGCTCCTACAATGAGCAGTACTTC. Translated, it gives CASSFLYGDSSYNEQYF.

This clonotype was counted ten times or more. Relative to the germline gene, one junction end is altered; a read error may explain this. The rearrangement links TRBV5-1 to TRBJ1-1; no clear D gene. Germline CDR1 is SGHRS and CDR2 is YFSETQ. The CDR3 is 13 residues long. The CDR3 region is CASSLRENTEAFF. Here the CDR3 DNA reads TGTGCCAGCAGCTTAAGGGAGAACACTGAAGCTTTCTTT.

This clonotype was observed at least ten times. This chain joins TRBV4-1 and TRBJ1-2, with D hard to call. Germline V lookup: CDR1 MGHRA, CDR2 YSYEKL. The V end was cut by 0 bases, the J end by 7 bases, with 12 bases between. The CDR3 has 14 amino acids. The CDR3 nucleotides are TGCGCCAGCAGCCAAGAGGTCAAGTACCGTGGCTACACCTTC. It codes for CASSQEVKYRGYTF.

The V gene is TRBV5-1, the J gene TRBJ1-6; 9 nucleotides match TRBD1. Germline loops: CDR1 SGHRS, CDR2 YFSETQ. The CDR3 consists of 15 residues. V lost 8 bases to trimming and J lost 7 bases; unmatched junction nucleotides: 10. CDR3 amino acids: CASSPRTGENSPLHF. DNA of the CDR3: TGCGCCAGTAGCCCTAGGACAGGGGAGAATTCACCCCTCCACTTT.

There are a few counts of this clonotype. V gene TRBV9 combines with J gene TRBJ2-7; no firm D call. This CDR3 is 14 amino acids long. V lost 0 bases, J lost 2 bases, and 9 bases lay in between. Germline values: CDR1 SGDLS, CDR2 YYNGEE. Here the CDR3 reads CASSVDLGAYEQYF. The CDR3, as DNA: TGTGCCAGCAGCGTAGACCTAGGCGCCTACGAGCAGTACTTC.

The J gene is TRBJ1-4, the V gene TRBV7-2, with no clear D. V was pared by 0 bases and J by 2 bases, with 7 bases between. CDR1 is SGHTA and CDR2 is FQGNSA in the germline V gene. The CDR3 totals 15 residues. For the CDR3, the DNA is TGTGCCAGCAGCTTAGCGTCGGGTACTAATGAAAAACTGTTTTTT. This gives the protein CASSLASGTNEKLFF.

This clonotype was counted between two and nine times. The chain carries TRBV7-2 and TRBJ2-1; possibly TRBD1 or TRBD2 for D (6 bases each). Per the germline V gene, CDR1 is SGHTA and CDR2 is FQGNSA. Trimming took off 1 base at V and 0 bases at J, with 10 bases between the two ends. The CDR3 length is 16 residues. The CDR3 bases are TGTGCCAGCAGCTTAGATCCGGGGGCCTCCTACAATGAGCAGTTCTTC. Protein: CASSLDPGASYNEQFF.

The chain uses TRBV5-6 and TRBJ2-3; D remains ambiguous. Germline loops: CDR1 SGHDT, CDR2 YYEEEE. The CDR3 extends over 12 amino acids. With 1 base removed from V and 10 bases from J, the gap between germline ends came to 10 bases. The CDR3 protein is CASSLTRTAQYF. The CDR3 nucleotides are TGTGCCAGCAGCTTGACGAGAACTGCGCAGTATTTT.

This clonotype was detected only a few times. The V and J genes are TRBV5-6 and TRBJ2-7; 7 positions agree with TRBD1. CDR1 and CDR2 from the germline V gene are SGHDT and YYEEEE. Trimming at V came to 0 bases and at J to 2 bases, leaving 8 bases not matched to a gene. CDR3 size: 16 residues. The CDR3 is CASSLAPGGMAYEQYF. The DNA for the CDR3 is TGTGCCAGCAGCTTGGCCCCAGGGGGTATGGCCTACGAGCAGTACTTC.

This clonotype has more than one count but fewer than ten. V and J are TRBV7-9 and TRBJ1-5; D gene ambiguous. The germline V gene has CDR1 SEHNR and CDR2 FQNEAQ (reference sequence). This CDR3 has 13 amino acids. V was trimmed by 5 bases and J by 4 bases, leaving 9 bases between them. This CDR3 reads CASSHDQNQPQHF. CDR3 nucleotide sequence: TGTGCCAGCAGCCACGATCAGAATCAGCCCCAGCATTTT.

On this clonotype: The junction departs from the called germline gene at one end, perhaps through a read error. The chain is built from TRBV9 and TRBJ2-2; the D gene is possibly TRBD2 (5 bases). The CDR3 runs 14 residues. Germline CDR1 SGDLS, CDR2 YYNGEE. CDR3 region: CASSQIRVPGERFF. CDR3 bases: TGCGCCAGCAGCCAAATTAGGGTACCCGGGGAGCGGTTTTTT.

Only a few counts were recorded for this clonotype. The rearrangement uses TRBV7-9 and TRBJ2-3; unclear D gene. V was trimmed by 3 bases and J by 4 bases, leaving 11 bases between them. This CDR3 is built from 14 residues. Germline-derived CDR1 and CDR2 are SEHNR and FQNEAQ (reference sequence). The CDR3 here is CASSLSVGADTQYF. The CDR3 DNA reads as TGTGCCAGCAGCTTGTCAGTGGGTGCAGATACGCAGTATTTT.

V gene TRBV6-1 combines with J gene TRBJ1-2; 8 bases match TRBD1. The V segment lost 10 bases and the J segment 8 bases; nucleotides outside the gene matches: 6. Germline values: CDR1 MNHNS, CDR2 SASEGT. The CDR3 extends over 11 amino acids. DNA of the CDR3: TGTGCCACCTGGACAGGGTGGGGCTACACCTTC. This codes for CATWTGWGYTF.

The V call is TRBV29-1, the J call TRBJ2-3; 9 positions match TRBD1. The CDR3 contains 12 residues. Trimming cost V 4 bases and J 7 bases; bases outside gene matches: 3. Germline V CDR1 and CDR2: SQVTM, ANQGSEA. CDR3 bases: TGCAGCGTTGCCGGACAGGGGAATACGCAGTATTTT. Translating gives CSVAGQGNTQYF.

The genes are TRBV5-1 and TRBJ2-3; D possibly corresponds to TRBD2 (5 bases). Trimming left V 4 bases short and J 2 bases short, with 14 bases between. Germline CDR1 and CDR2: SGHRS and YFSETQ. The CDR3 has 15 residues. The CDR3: CASSPSGFPTDTQYF. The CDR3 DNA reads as TGCGCCAGCAGCCCCTCGGGGTTTCCCACAGATACGCAGTATTTT.

This CDR3 is CASSWGGGADTQYF. The CDR3 DNA is TGTGCCAGCAGCTGGGGCGGGGGTGCAGATACGCAGTATTTT. The chain employs TRBV7-8 and TRBJ2-3, with 7 bases identical to TRBD2. There are 14 residues in the CDR3. V dropped 4 bases and J dropped 4; count of bases not matched to a gene: 5. Germline CDR1 and CDR2: SGHVS and FQNEAQ.

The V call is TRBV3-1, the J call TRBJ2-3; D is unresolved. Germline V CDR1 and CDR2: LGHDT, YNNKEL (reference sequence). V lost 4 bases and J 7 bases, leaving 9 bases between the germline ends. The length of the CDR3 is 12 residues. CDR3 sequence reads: CASSPRTNTQYF. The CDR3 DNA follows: TGTGCCAGCAGCCCCCGAACAAATACGCAGTATTTT.

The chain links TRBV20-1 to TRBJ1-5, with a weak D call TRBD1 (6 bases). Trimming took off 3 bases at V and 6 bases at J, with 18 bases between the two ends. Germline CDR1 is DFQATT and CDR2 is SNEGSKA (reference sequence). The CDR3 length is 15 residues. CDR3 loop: CSASQQGSFGQPQHF. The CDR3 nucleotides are TGCAGTGCTAGTCAACAGGGTAGCTTCGGTCAGCCCCAGCATTTT.